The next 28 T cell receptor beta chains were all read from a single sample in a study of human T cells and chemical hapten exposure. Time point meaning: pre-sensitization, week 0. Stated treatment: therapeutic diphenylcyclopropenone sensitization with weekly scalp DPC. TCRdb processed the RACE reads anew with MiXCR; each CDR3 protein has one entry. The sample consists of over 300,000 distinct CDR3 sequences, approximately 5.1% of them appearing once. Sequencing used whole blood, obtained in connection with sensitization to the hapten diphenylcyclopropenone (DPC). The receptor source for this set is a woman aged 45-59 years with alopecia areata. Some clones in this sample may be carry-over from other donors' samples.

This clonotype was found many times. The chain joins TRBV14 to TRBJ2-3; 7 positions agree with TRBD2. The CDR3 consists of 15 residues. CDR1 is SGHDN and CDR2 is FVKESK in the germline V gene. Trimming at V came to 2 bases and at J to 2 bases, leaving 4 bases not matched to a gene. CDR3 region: CASSQPGGLTDTQYF. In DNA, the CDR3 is TGTGCCAGCAGCCAACCGGGAGGACTCACAGATACGCAGTATTTT.

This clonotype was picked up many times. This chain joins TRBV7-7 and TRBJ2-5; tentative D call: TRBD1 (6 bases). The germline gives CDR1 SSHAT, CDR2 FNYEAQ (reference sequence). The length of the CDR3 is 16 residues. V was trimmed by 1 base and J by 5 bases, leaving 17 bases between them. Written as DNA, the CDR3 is TGTGCCAGCAGCTTAGGCAGACAGGTTCGAGGGGAGACCCAGTACTTC. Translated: CASSLGRQVRGETQYF.

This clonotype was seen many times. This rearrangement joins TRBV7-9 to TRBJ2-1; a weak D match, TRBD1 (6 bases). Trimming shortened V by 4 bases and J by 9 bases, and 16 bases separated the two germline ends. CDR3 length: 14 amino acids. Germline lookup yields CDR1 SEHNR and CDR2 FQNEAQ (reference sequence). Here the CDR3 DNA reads TGTGCCAGCAGCTCCAACGACAGGTACGGTGAGCAGTTCTTC. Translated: CASSSNDRYGEQFF.

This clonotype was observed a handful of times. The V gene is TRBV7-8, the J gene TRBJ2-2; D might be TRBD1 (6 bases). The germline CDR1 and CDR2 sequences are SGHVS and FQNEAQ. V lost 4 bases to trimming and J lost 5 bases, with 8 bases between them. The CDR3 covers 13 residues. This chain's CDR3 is CASSYRETGELFF. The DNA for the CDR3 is TGTGCCAGCAGCTACAGGGAAACCGGGGAGCTGTTTTTT.

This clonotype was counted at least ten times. DNA for the CDR3: TGCGCCAGCAGCTTGGACGCCTACTCCTACGAGCAGTACTTC. Amino acid sequence: CASSLDAYSYEQYF. The chain combines TRBV5-1 with TRBJ2-7; unclear D gene. The V and J ends lost 0 bases and 0 bases respectively, with 7 bases between them. The CDR3 totals 14 residues. Germline CDR1 SGHRS, CDR2 YFSETQ.

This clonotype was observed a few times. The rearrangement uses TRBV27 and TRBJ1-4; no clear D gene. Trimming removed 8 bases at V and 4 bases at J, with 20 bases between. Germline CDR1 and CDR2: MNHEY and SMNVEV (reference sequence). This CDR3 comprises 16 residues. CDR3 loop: CASRRSYREDNEKLFF. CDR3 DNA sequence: TGTGCCAGCCGCAGATCCTATAGGGAGGATAATGAAAAACTGTTTTTT.

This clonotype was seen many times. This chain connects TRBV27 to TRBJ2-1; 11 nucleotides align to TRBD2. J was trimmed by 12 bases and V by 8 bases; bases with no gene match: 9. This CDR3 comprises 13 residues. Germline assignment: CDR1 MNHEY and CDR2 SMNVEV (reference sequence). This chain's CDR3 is CASHPGTSGRQFF. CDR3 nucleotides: TGTGCCAGCCACCCAGGGACTAGCGGACGGCAGTTCTTC.

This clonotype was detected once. CDR3 residues: CASSYGTNYEQYF. The DNA for the CDR3 is TGTGCCAGCAGTTACGGGACAAACTACGAGCAGTACTTC. The V gene is TRBV2, the J gene TRBJ2-7; D is possibly TRBD1 (6 bases). CDR1 and CDR2 (germline): SNHLY, FYNNEI. The CDR3 length is 13 residues. The germline V and J ends were trimmed by 5 bases and 3 bases, with 11 bases remaining between them.

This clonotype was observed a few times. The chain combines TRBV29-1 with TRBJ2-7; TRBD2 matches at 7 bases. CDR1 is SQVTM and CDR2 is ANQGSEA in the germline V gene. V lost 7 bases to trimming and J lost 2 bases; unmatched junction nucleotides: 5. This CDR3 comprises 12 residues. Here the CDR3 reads CSGASGTYEQYF. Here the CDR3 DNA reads TGCAGCGGGGCCAGCGGGACCTACGAGCAGTACTTC.

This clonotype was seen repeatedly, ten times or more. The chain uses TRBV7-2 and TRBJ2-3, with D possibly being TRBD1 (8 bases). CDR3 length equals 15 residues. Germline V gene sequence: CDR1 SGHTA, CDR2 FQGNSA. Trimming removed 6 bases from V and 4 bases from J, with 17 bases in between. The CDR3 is CASRQGGGLSDTQYF. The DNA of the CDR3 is TGTGCCAGCAGACAGGGGGGGGGCCTCTCAGATACGCAGTATTTT.

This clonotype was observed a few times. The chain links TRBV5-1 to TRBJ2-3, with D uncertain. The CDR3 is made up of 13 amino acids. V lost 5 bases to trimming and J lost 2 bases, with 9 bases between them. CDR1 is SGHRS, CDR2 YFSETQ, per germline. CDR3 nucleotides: TGCGCCAGCAGACCCGACCCCACAGATACGCAGTATTTT. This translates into CASRPDPTDTQYF.

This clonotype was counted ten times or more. CDR3 in DNA: TGTGCCAGCAGGCCGGGACAGACCCAGGAAGGACTGTTTTTT. Residues: CASRPGQTQEGLFF. V and J are TRBV28 and TRBJ1-4; 7 bases agree with TRBD1. CDR3 length: 14 amino acids. V lost 6 bases to trimming and J lost 13 bases; unmatched junction nucleotides: 14. Germline CDR1 reads MDHEN; CDR2 reads SYDVKM.

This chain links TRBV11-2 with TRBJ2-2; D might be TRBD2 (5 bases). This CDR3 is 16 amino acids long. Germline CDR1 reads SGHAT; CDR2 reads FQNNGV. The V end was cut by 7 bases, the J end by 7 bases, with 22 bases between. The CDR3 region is CASTFDRLRLVGELFF. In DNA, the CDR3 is TGTGCCAGCACCTTCGACCGACTACGACTCGTCGGGGAGCTGTTTTTT.

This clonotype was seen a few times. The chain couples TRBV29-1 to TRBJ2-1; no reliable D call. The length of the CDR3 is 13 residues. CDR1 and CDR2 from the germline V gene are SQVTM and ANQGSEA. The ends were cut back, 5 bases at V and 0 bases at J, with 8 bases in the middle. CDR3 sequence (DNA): TGCAGCGTTCTGGAGAGCTCCTACAATGAGCAGTTCTTC. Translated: CSVLESSYNEQFF.

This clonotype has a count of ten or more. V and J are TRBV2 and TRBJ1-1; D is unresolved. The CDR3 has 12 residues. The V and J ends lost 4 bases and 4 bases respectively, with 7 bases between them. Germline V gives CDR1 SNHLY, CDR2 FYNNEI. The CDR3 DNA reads TGTGCCAGCAGTGCAGTCGGCACTGAAGCTTTCTTT. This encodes CASSAVGTEAFF. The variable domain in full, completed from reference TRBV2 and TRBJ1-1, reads EPEVTQTPSHQVTQMGQEVILRCVPISNHLYFYWYRQILGQKVEFLVSFYNNEISEKSEIFDDQFSVERPDGSNFTLKIRSTKLEDSAMYFCASSAVGTEAFFGQGTRLTVV.

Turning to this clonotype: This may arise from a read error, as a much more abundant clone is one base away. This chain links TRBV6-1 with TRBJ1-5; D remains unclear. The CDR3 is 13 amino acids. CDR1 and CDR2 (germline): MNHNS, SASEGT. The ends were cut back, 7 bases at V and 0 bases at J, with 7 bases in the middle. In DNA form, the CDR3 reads TGTGCCAGCAATGGGAATAGCAATCAGCCCCAGCATTTT. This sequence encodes CASNGNSNQPQHF.

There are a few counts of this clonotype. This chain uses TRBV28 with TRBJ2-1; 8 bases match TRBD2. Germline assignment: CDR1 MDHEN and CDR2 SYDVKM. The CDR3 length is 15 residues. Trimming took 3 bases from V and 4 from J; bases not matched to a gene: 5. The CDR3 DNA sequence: TGTGCCAGCAGTTTTAGCGGGATTAATTACAATGAGCAGTTCTTC. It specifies CASSFSGINYNEQFF.

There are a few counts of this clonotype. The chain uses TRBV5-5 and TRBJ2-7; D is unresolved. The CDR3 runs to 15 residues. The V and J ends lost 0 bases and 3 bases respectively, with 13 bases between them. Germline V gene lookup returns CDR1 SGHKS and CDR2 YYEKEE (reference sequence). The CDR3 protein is CASSLGRVELYEQYF. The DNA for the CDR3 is TGTGCCAGCAGCTTGGGTAGGGTCGAACTCTACGAGCAGTACTTC.

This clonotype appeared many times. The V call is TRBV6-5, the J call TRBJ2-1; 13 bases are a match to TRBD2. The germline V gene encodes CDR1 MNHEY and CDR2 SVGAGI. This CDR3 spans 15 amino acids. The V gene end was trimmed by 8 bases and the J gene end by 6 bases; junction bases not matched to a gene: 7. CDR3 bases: TGTGCCAGCCTGACCCGGACTAGCGGGGGCAATGAGCAGTTCTTC. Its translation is CASLTRTSGGNEQFF.

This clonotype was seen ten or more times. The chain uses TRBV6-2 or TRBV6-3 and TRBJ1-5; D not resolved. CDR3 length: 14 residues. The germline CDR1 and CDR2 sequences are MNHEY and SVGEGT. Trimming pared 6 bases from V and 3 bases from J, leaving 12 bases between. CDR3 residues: CASSPGVYNQPQHF. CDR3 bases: TGTGCCAGCAGCCCCGGTGTCTACAATCAGCCCCAGCATTTT.

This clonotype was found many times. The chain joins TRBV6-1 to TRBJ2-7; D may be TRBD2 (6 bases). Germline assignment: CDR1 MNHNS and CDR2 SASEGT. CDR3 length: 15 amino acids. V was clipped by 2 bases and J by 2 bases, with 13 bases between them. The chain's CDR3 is CASSERASVPYEQYF. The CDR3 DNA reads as TGTGCCAGCAGTGAAAGGGCTAGCGTGCCCTACGAGCAGTACTTC.

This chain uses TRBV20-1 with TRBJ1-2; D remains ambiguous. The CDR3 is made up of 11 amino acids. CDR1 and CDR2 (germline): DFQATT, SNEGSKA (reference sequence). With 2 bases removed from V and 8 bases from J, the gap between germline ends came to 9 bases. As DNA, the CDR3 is TGCAGTGCTAGACTCTTACGAGGCTACACCTTC. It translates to CSARLLRGYTF.

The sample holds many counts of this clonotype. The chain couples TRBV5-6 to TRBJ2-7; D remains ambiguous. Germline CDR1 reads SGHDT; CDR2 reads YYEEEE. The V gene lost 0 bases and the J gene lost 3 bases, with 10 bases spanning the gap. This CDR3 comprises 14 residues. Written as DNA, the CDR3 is TGTGCCAGCAGCTTGGGAGTGGGCAACTACGAGCAGTACTTC. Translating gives CASSLGVGNYEQYF.

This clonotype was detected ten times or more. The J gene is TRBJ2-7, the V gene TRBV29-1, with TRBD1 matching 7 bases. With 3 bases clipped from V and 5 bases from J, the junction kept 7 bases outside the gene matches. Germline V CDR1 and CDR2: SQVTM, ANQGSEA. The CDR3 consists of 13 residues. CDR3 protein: CSVDVSQGNEQYF. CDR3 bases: TGCAGCGTTGATGTGTCACAGGGGAACGAGCAGTACTTC.

This CDR3 is CASSPFAGGEQYF. The CDR3 DNA sequence: TGTGCCAGTAGTCCCTTTGCGGGAGGGGAGCAGTACTTC. This chain connects TRBV19 to TRBJ2-7; 9 nucleotides line up with TRBD2. This CDR3 region has 13 residues. Per germline, CDR1 LNHDA and CDR2 SQIVND (reference sequence). V lost 5 bases, J lost 7 bases, and 6 bases stayed unmatched.

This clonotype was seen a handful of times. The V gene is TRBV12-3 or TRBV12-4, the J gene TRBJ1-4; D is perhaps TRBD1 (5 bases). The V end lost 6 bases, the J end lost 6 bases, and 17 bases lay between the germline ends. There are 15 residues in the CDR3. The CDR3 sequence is CASRSHSGAYEKLFF. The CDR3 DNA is TGTGCCAGCAGGTCACACTCCGGGGCCTATGAAAAACTGTTTTTT.

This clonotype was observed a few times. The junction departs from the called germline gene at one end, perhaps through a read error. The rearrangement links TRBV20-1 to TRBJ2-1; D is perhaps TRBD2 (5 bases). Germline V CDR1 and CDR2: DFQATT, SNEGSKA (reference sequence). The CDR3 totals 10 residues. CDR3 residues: CSASTDFRLF. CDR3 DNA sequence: TGCAGTGCTAGTACGGACTTTCGTCTCTTC.

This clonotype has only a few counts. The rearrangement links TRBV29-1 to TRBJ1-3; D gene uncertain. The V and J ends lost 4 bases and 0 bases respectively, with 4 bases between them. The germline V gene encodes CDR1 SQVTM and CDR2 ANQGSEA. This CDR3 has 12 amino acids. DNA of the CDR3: TGCAGCGTTGGTACCTCTGGAAACACCATATATTTT. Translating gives CSVGTSGNTIYF.